This T cell receptor beta chain emerged from a study of shared clonotypes between healthy human individuals. Per the original data handling: For the immunoSEQ data, sequences were junction-only without quality scores, so filtering differed. The repertoire was sequenced with immunoSEQ multiplex PCR; TCRdb's copy has only in-frame clones and lacks some. Clone size and the V and J calls come from that table; the DNA yielded D and trimming. The sample has millions of clones, around 94% seen once. A CD45RA-negative memory subset and a CD45RA+ naive subset were separated from the CD4+ cells. The receptor's source is a man aged 18-30 years in good health. The sequencing input was naive CD4+ T cells sorted from blood. Subset of the sample: CD45RA+ positively selected.

This CDR3 reads CASPRNTIYF. CDR3 coding DNA: TGTGCCTCCCCGCGGAACACCATATATTTT. The V call is TRBV6-5, the J call TRBJ1-3; D uncertain. Germline CDR1 is MNHEY and CDR2 is SVGAGI. The CDR3 covers 10 residues. V lost 11 bases and J lost 7, with 9 bases in between.